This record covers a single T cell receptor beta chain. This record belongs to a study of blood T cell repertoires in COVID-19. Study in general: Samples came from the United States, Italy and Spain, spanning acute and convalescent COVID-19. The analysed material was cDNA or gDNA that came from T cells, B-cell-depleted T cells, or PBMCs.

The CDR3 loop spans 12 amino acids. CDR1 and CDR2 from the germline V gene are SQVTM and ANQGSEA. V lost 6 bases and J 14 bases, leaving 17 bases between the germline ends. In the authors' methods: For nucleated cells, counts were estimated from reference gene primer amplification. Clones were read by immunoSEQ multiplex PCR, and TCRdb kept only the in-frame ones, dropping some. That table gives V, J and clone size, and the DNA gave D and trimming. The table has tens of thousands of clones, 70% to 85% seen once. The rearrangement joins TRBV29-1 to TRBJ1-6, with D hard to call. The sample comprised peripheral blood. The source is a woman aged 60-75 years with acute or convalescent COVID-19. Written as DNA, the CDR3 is TGCAGCGTGAAACTAAGTGGATCGGCCCTCCACTTT. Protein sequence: CSVKLSGSALHF.